A single sample is the source of the 18 T cell receptor beta chains below, sequenced in a study of T cell responses to AZD1222 COVID-19 vaccine. The table came from immunoSEQ multiplex PCR; TCRdb's copy has only in-frame clones and leaves some out. The repertoire holds about 130,000 clones, roughly nine tenths seen once, with 4.2% in the top ten. The specimen was peripheral blood, collected on day 0 of AZD1222 vaccination. The source of these receptors is an adult in good health.

The V and J genes are TRBV28 and TRBJ2-7; the match to TRBD2 covers 8 bases. The germline V gene has CDR1 MDHEN and CDR2 SYDVKM. Unmatched junction bases numbered 9, after V lost 5 bases and J lost 3 bases. The CDR3 contains 15 residues. The CDR3 sequence: CASSPGGTRNYEQYF. In DNA form, the CDR3 reads TGTGCCAGCAGTCCGGGAGGGACACGAAACTACGAGCAGTACTTC. Full variable domain (remainder filled in from reference TRBV28 and TRBJ2-7): DVKVTQSSRYLVKRTGEKVFLECVQDMDHENMFWYRQDPGLGLRLIYFSYDVKMKEKGDIPEGYSVSREKKERFSLILESASTNQTSMYLCASSPGGTRNYEQYFGPGTRLTVT.

This clone appeared once. J is TRBJ1-2 and V is TRBV7-2; D possibly corresponds to TRBD1 (5 bases). The CDR3 runs to 16 residues. The V and J ends lost 4 bases and 6 bases respectively, with 21 bases between them. Germline V gene sequence: CDR1 SGHTA, CDR2 FQGNSA. The CDR3 region is CASSYSSKTASHGYTF. The CDR3 DNA reads as TGTGCCAGCAGCTATAGCTCTAAGACAGCCAGTCATGGCTACACCTTC.

CDR3 sequence reads: CASSLEAYEQYF. CDR3 in DNA: TGTGCCAGCAGTTTAGAGGCCTACGAGCAGTACTTC. This chain joins TRBV12-3 or TRBV12-4 and TRBJ2-7, with D unclear. V was cut by 1 base and J by 2 bases, with 3 bases left in between. The CDR3 covers 12 residues.

This clone was seen just once. The chain combines TRBV10-3 with TRBJ1-2; 9 nucleotides agree with TRBD1. The CDR3 loop spans 16 amino acids. Germline assignment: CDR1 ENHRY and CDR2 SYGVKD. V shed 4 bases, J shed 8 bases, and the junction held 14 bases outside the gene matches. The CDR3 spells CAISGSLGQGFRGYTF. The CDR3 DNA reads TGTGCCATCAGTGGTAGTTTGGGACAGGGTTTTCGGGGCTACACCTTC.

This clone was counted only a few times. The chain joins TRBV7-8 to TRBJ1-5; D uncertain. The CDR3 spans 14 residues. The V end lost 1 base, the J end lost 4 bases, and 8 bases lay between the germline ends. CDR1 and CDR2 (germline): SGHVS, FQNEAQ. The CDR3 loop is CASSLVAENQPQHF. For the CDR3, the DNA is TGTGCCAGCAGCTTAGTGGCAGAAAATCAGCCCCAGCATTTT. Full variable domain (outside the CDR3, taken from reference TRBV7-8 and TRBJ1-5): GAGVSQSPRYKVAKRGQDVALRCDPISGHVSLFWYQQALGQGPEFLTYFQNEAQLDKSGLPSDRFFAERPEGSVSTLKIQRTQQEDSAVYLCASSLVAENQPQHFGDGTRLSIL.

The J gene is TRBJ2-7, the V gene TRBV28; 7 bases match TRBD2. V gave up 5 bases and J gave up 4 bases; unmatched junction bases: 8. The CDR3 spans 14 residues. Germline V gives CDR1 MDHEN, CDR2 SYDVKM. This CDR3 is CASSLGGKAYEQYF. CDR3 DNA sequence: TGTGCCAGCAGTCTGGGAGGGAAGGCATACGAGCAGTACTTC.

Note on this clone: Other nucleotide sequences from this sample produce the same CDR3. The chain employs TRBV7-3 and TRBJ1-5; unclear D gene. The germline V gene has CDR1 SGHTA and CDR2 FQGTGA. Trimming pared 2 bases from V and 2 bases from J, leaving 4 bases between. This CDR3 is built from 13 residues. The CDR3 sequence is CASSLGRNQPQHF. The CDR3, as DNA: TGTGCCAGCAGCTTAGGCCGCAATCAGCCCCAGCATTTT. Complete variable domain (other parts from reference TRBV7-3 and TRBJ1-5): GAGVSQTPSNKVTEKGKYVELRCDPISGHTALYWYRQSLGQGPEFLIYFQGTGAADDSGLPNDRFFAVRPEGSVSTLKIQRTERGDSAVYLCASSLGRNQPQHFGDGTRLSIL.

The chain carries TRBV5-4 and TRBJ2-1; perhaps TRBD1 as D (5 bases). Per the germline V gene, CDR1 is SGHNT and CDR2 is YYREEE (reference sequence). The ends were cut back, 4 bases at V and 0 bases at J, with 11 bases in the middle. The CDR3 loop spans 15 amino acids. The CDR3 reads CASSLTGSSYNEQFF. DNA of the CDR3: TGTGCCAGCAGCCTAACAGGTTCCTCCTACAATGAGCAGTTCTTC.

The chain is built from TRBV21-1 and TRBJ1-6. TRBV21-1 is classified as a pseudogene. This CDR3 is built from 13 residues. CDR3 protein: CASNGTLFTALHF. CDR3 nucleotides: TGTGCCAGCAACGGGACCCTCTTTACGGCCCTCCACTTT.

The chain combines TRBV19 with TRBJ2-3; perhaps D is TRBD1 or TRBD2 (5 bases each). CDR3 size: 14 residues. CDR1 LNHDA and CDR2 SQIVND come from the germline V gene (reference sequence). V dropped 8 bases and J dropped 2 bases, with 14 bases sitting between them. DNA for the CDR3: TGTGCCAGTGGGACCCGCAGGGACACAGATACGCAGTATTTT. Translation gives CASGTRRDTDTQYF.

J is TRBJ1-4 and V is TRBV6-6; 7 nucleotides line up with TRBD1. This CDR3 contains 15 residues. In germline, CDR1 is MNHNY, CDR2 SVGAGI (reference sequence). V shed 5 bases and J 8 bases; nucleotides not matched to a gene: 11. The CDR3 DNA is TGTGCCAGCAGTCTTGAAACCGGGACAGTAGAAAAACTGTTTTTT. It specifies CASSLETGTVEKLFF.

The chain uses TRBV7-2 and TRBJ2-3, with D possibly matching TRBD1 (6 bases). The CDR3 loop spans 12 amino acids. Trimming pared 5 bases from V and 9 bases from J, leaving 12 bases between. Germline V gene sequence: CDR1 SGHTA, CDR2 FQGNSA. CDR3 DNA sequence: TGTGCCAGCAGCAAAGACAGGCACACGCAGTATTTT. Translation gives CASSKDRHTQYF.

The V gene is TRBV2, the J gene TRBJ2-1; 14 bases match TRBD2. The CDR3 loop spans 13 amino acids. With 11 bases clipped from V and 10 bases from J, the junction kept 7 bases outside the gene matches. The germline V gene encodes CDR1 SNHLY and CDR2 FYNNEI. CDR3 sequence (DNA): TGTGCCGGAGGACTAGCGGGAGGTCGGGAGCAGTTCTTC. Translation: CAGGLAGGREQFF.

The sample holds a few counts of this clone. The chain has TRBV27 and TRBJ1-5; tentatively, D is TRBD1 (5 bases). The germline gives CDR1 MNHEY, CDR2 SMNVEV (reference sequence). V lost 5 bases and J lost 0, with 11 bases in between. The CDR3 runs to 15 residues. The CDR3 nucleotides read TGTGCCAGCAGTATGAGACAGAATAGCAATCAGCCCCAGCATTTT. Protein product: CASSMRQNSNQPQHF.

The chain's CDR3 is CASSYQALSGRGRGELFF. The CDR3, as DNA: TGTGCCAGCAGCTATCAGGCCCTTAGCGGGAGAGGCCGCGGGGAGCTGTTTTTT. The chain employs TRBV13 and TRBJ2-2; 9 bases align to TRBD2. The CDR3 runs 18 residues. V shed 4 bases and J 7 bases; nucleotides not matched to a gene: 16. Looked up from germline, CDR1 is PRHDT and CDR2 is FYEKMQ (reference sequence).

The chain recombines TRBV6-1 with TRBJ1-5; 8 positions match TRBD1. The junction had 12 bases not matched to a gene; V was cut back by 4 bases and J by 4 bases. From germline, CDR1 is MNHNS and CDR2 SASEGT. CDR3 length equals 17 residues. The CDR3 reads CASSGPDRVDPNQPQHF. The CDR3 DNA reads TGTGCCAGCAGTGGCCCGGACAGGGTAGACCCTAATCAGCCCCAGCATTTT.

This chain connects TRBV28 to TRBJ1-5, with a possible D match to TRBD1 (5 bases). The CDR3 spans 15 residues. The V end lost 5 bases, the J end lost 3 bases, and 14 bases lay between the germline ends. Looked up from germline, CDR1 is MDHEN and CDR2 is SYDVKM. The CDR3 loop is CASSLYGRANQPQHF. The CDR3 DNA reads TGTGCCAGCAGTCTCTATGGCAGGGCCAATCAGCCCCAGCATTTT.

This chain links TRBV28 with TRBJ1-1, with D unclear. In germline, CDR1 is MDHEN, CDR2 SYDVKM. The V and J ends lost 8 bases and 3 bases respectively, with 13 bases between them. This CDR3 is 13 amino acids long. CDR3 region: CASESLLYTEAFF. In DNA form, the CDR3 reads TGTGCCAGCGAAAGCTTATTGTACACTGAAGCTTTCTTT.